This T cell receptor beta chain stems from a study of cytomegalovirus exposure and HLA in healthy donors. About the study: Inside one of the first data releases sat some 85 million unique TCRs taken from HLA-typed donors. Whole-study findings and limits: Earlier analysis found most TCR beta V segments productive about 87% or about 30% of the time.

Nominally healthy donors were sampled, though unrecorded immune exposures were likely. This CDR3 comprises 15 residues. The germline CDR1 and CDR2 sequences are MNHEY and SVGAGI. J was trimmed by 8 bases and V by 1 base; bases with no gene match: 4. Use of 60 Vbeta and 13 Jbeta primers characterized the PCR. The repertoire was sequenced with immunoSEQ multiplex PCR; TCRdb's copy has only in-frame clones and lacks some. In the table there are around 100,000 clones, 75% to 85% of which are singletons. This clone has a single count. The antigen remains unidentified. The TCR was taken from a woman between 18 and 29 years old in good health and CMV-seronegative. The V and J genes are TRBV6-5 and TRBJ2-1; 11 positions agree with TRBD2. Sequences were obtained from PBMCs. The DNA of the CDR3 is TGTGCCAGCAGTTACTTGGGACTAGCGGCCCATGAGCAGTTCTTC. Protein sequence: CASSYLGLAAHEQFF.